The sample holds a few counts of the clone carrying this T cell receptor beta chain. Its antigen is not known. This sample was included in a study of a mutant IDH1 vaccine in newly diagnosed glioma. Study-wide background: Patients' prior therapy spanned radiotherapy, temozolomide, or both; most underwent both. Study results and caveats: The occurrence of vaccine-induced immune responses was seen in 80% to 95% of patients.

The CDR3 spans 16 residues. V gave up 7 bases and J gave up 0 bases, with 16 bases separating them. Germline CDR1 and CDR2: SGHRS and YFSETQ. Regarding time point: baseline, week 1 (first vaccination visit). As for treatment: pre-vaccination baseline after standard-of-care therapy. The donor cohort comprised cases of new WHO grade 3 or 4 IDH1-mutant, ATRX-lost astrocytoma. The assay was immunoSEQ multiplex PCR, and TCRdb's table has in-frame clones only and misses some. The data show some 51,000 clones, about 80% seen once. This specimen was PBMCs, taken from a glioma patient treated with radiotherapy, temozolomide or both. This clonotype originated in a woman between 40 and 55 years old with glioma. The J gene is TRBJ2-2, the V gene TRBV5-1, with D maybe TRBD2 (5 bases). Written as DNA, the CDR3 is TGCGCCAGCGGATTAAGTGGAGGTCCGAACACCGGGGAGCTGTTTTTT. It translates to CASGLSGGPNTGELFF.